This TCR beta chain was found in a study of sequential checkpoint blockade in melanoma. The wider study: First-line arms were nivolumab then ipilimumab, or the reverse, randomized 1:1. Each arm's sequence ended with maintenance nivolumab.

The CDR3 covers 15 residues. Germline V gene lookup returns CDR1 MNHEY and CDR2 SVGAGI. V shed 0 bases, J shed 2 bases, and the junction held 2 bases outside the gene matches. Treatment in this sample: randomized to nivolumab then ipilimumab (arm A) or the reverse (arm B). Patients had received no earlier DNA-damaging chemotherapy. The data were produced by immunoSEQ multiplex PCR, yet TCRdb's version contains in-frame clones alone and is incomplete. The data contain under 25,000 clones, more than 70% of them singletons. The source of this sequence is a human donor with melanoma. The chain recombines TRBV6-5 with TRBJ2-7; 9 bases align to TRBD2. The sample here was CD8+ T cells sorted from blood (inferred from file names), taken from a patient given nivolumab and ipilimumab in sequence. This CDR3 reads CASSYSAGGTYEQYF. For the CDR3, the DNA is TGTGCCAGCAGTTACTCTGCGGGAGGGACCTACGAGCAGTACTTC.